There are many counts of the clone carrying this T cell receptor beta chain. The antigen remains undetermined. The data are from a study of T cells in Graves' hyperthyroidism and ophthalmopathy. TCR beta CDR3 region amplification was performed from RNA transcripts. HTBI primers drove first-round RT-PCR of the TCR CDR3. TCRdb used MiXCR to reprocess the multiplex PCR reads, holding one entry per CDR3 protein. Of about 210,000 distinct CDR3 sequences listed, about 15% were seen once; the top ten hold around 50%. Stability of Graves' hyperthyroidism was defined as absent ophthalmopathy progression within 18 months. Over 9 ml of fresh peripheral blood supplied the PBMCs. With 5 bases clipped from V and 7 bases from J, the junction kept 18 bases outside the gene matches. Germline assignment: CDR1 DFQATT and CDR2 SNEGSKA (reference sequence). This CDR3 region has 17 residues. Study-wide results and caveats: Most thyroid-expanded clonotypes above 0.001 were also found in blood.

Sequencing was done on a sample of blood. The gene calls are TRBV20-1 and TRBJ1-4, with 8 bases matching TRBD1. The receptor's source is a man aged 45-65 years with Graves' hyperthyroidism. The CDR3 loop reads CSAPGQGSRTSGEKLFF. The CDR3 nucleotides read TGCAGTGCTCCTGGACAGGGTAGCCGTACATCGGGTGAAAAACTGTTTTTT.